This T cell receptor beta chain emerged from a study of T cell responses to AZD1222 COVID-19 vaccine. Across the whole study: Whether given at about 4 or about 12 weeks, second doses were pooled. Study-wide points: Of the AZD1222 recipients, only 5 or 6 were seropositive at baseline. Most donors were white British, females outnumbered males, and clonal diversity was possibly underestimated. Regions 160-218 and 743-854 dominated among vaccine-associated CD4 TCRs spanning spike.

This table comes from immunoSEQ multiplex PCR, and its TCRdb copy is limited to in-frame clones, with some not included. The sample records over 130,000 clones, around 88% being singletons. Notes on this clone: Its target is not known.

The CDR3 covers 14 residues. Germline CDR1 reads SNHLY; CDR2 reads FYNNEI. Deletions cut 2 bases from V and 3 bases from J, with 8 bases between. The sequencing used peripheral blood, collected on day 0 of AZD1222 vaccination. This chain uses TRBV2 with TRBJ1-5; D unresolved. The source is an adult in good health. The CDR3 sequence: CASSERSPNQPQHF. The DNA for the CDR3 is TGTGCCAGCAGTGAACGCAGCCCCAATCAGCCCCAGCATTTT.